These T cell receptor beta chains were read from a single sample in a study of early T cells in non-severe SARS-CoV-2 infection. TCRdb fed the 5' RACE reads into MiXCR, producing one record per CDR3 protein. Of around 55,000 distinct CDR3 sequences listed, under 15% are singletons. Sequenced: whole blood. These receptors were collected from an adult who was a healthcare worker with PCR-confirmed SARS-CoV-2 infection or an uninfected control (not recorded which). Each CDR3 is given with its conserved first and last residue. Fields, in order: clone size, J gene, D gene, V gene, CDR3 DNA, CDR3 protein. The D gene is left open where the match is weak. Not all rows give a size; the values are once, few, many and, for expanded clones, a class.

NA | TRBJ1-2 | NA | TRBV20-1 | TGCAGTGCCCGGACTTCCGATGGCTACACCTTC | CSARTSDGYTF
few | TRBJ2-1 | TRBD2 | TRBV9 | TGTGCCAGCAGCCCCCGCGAGGGTAGCGGGGGTTGGGAGCAGTTCTTC | CASSPREGSGGWEQFF
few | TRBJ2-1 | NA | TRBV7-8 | TGTGCCAGCAGCCCACGGACCGCGACACACAATGAGCAGTTCTTC | CASSPRTATHNEQFF
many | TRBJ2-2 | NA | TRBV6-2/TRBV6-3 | TGTGCCAGCCGAACCCCGATGAACACCGGGGAGCTGTTTTTT | CASRTPMNTGELFF
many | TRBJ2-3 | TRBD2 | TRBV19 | TGTGCCAGTAGTGCCTCGACTAGCGGTCGAGGGGGAACGCAGTATTTT | CASSASTSGRGGTQYF
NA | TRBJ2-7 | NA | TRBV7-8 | TGTGCCAGCAGACAAGGGACCCGGCGGCCCAGATCCTACGAGCAGTACTTC | CASRQGTRRPRSYEQYF
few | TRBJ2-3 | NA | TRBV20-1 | TGCAGTGCAATACGGCTAAGCACAGATACGCAGTATTTT | CSAIRLSTDTQYF
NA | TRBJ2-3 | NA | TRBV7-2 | TGTGCCAGCAGCTTAGTGGGGGTGGGCACAGATACGCAGTATTTT | CASSLVGVGTDTQYF
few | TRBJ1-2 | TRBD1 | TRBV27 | TGTGCCAGCAGTTGGGACAGGGGAATTGGCTACACCTTC | CASSWDRGIGYTF
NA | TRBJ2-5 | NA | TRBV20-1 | TGCAGTGCTAGACCGGGGGCCGGGGAGACCCAGTACTTC | CSARPGAGETQYF
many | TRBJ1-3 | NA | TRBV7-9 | TGTGCCAGCAGCTTAGGCGAGGGAAACACCATATATTTT | CASSLGEGNTIYF
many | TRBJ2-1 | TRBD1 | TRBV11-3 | TGTGCCAGCAGCCCAGACAGGGGAGGTAATGAGCAGTTCTTC | CASSPDRGGNEQFF
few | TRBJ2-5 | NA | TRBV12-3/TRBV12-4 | TGTGCCAGCAGTTTGGGATGGGAGACCCAGTACTTC | CASSLGWETQYF
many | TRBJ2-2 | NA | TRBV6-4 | TGTGCCAGCAGTTACAGGGACGGCGGGGAGCTGTTTTTT | CASSYRDGGELFF
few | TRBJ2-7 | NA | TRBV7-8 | TGTGCCAGCAGCCCCTCCCGGGGGATCAGCTCCTACGAGCAGTACTTC | CASSPSRGISSYEQYF
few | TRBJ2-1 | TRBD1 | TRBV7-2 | TGTGCCAGCACCCCCAGGGGGACCTACAATGAGCAGTTCTTC | CASTPRGTYNEQFF
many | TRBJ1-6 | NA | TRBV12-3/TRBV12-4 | TGTGCCAGCAGTTCCCGCCGGGTTAATAATTCACCCCTCCACTTT | CASSSRRVNNSPLHF
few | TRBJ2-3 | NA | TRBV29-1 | TGCAGCGTTAGGGCGGGGCGCACAGATACGCAGTATTTT | CSVRAGRTDTQYF
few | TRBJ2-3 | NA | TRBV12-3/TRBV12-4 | TGTGCCAGCAGTGCGACCAGAGATACGCAGTATTTT | CASSATRDTQYF
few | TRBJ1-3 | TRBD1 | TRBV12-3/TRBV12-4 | TGTGCCAGCAGCCCTGGGACAGCAGTGGGAAACACCATATATTTT | CASSPGTAVGNTIYF
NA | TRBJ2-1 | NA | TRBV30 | TGTGCCTGGAGTGTACGGTCAGGTGAGCAGTTCTTC | CAWSVRSGEQFF
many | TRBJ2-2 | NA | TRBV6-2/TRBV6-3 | TGTGCCAGCAGTTATCTAGCGAACACCGGGGAGCTGTTTTTT | CASSYLANTGELFF
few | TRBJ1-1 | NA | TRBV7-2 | TGTGCCAGCAGCCCTGGACGTGGCACTGAAGCTTTCTTT | CASSPGRGTEAFF
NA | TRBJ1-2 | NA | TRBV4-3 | TGCGCCAGCAGCCAAGAAAACAGGAACTATGGCTACACCTTC | CASSQENRNYGYTF
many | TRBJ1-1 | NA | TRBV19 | TGTGCCAGTAGTATAGACCGGCGGACAGACACTGAAGCTTTCTTT | CASSIDRRTDTEAFF
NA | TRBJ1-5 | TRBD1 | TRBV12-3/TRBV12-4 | TGTGCCAGCAGCTACGGGGTGATTGGCTCCTCCGACAGGGATCAGCTCAATCAGCCCCAGCATTTT | CASSYGVIGSSDRDQLNQPQHF
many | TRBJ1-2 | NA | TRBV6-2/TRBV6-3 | TGTGCCAGCAGCTCCTCGGGCAAGGCCCTATATGGCTACACCTTC | CASSSSGKALYGYTF
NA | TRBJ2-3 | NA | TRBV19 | TGTGCCAGTAGTATAGGGAGGGGAGATACGCAGTATTTT | CASSIGRGDTQYF
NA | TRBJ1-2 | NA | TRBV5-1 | TGCGCCAGCAGCTTGAGCGGCCCCTCTTTATCCAACTATGGCTACACCTTC | CASSLSGPSLSNYGYTF
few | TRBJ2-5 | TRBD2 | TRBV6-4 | TGTGCCAGCAGTGACAGGGCTAGCGGGGGGGCCGCTTCGATTTTGGAGACCCAGTACTTC | CASSDRASGGAASILETQYF
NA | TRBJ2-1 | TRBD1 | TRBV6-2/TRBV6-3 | TGTGCCAGCAGCCCTATCGGGACAGCGGCTAAAAATGAGCAGTTCTTC | CASSPIGTAAKNEQFF
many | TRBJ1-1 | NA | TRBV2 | TGTGCCAGCAGTGAGACCCCCGGGGTGGAAGCTTTCTTT | CASSETPGVEAFF
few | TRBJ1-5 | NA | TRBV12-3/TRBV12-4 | TGTGCCAGCAGTCCTGCCCGAGGGGGGGGGATAAGCAATCAGCCCCAGCATTTT | CASSPARGGGISNQPQHF
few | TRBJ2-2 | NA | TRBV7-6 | TGTGCCAGCAGCTTAGCTCGGGGGCCCAACACCGGGGAGCTGTTTTTT | CASSLARGPNTGELFF
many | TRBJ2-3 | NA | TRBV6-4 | TGTGCCAGCAGTGACGGGGGGGCCACAGATACGCAGTATTTT | CASSDGGATDTQYF
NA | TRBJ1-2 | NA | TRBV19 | TGTGCCAGTAGTTCGACCGGGTCTGGATCTAACTATGGCTACACCTTC | CASSSTGSGSNYGYTF
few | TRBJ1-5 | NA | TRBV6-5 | TGTGCCAGCAGCCAGGGGCTAGGGCAGCCCCAGCATTTT | CASSQGLGQPQHF
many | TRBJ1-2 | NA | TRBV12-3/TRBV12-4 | TGTGCCAGCAGTCCTAGTGGGTCGGGGGGCTATGGCTACACCTTC | CASSPSGSGGYGYTF
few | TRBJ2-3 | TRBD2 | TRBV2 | TGTGCCAGCAGAGACCCGGGGGGGCGAGCAGATACGCAGTATTTT | CASRDPGGRADTQYF
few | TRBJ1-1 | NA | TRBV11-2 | TGTGCCAGCAGCTCCCAGGGGTACACTGAAGCTTTCTTT | CASSSQGYTEAFF
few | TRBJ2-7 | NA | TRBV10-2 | TGCGCCAGCAGTACCGGACAGACCCCCTACGAGCAGTACTTC | CASSTGQTPYEQYF
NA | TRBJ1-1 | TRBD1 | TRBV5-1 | TGCGCCAGCAGCTCTACAGGGGCCACTGAAGCTTTCTTT | CASSSTGATEAFF
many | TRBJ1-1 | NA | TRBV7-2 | TGTGCCAGCAGCTTCACCGACGGACTGAACACTGAAGCTTTCTTT | CASSFTDGLNTEAFF
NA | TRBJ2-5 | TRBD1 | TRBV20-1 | TGCAGTGCTACTTCGGGACAGCCCCAAGAGACCCAGTACTTC | CSATSGQPQETQYF
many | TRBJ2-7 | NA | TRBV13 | TGTGCCAGCAGCTTAGACGGAGGGGCGCTCTGGGAGCAGTACTTC | CASSLDGGALWEQYF
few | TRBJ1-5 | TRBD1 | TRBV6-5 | TGTGCCAGCAGTTACAACGGACAGGGCGATCAGCCCCAGCATTTT | CASSYNGQGDQPQHF
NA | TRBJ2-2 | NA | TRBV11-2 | TGTGCCAGCAGCCCAGGGAACACCGGGGAGCTGTTTTTT | CASSPGNTGELFF
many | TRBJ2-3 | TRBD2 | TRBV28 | TGTGCCAGCAGTTTGCCGGGAGGGACTTACACAGATACGCAGTATTTT | CASSLPGGTYTDTQYF
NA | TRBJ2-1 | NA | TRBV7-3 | TGTGCCAGCAGCTTAGGGGGGCTAGTACACAATGAGCAGTTCTTC | CASSLGGLVHNEQFF
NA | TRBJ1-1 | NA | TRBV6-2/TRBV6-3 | TGTGCCAGCAGTTCCACAGGGCGGACTGAAGCTTTCTTT | CASSSTGRTEAFF
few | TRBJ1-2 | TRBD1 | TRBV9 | TGTGCCAGCCCTACGGGAGGGGGACAGGGGAATGGCTACACCTTC | CASPTGGGQGNGYTF
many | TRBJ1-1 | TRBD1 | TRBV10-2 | TGCGCCAGCTCCAAGGTAACAGGGGCTGAAGCTTTCTTT | CASSKVTGAEAFF